These T cell receptor beta chains were read from a single sample in a study of cytomegalovirus exposure and HLA in healthy donors. Clones were sequenced by immunoSEQ multiplex PCR, and TCRdb holds only the in-frame ones, with some missing. The sample includes around 150,000 clones, roughly 82% of them seen just once. The sample consisted of PBMCs. The origin of the receptors is a girl aged 5-17 years in good health and CMV-seropositive. The CDR3 runs from the conserved cysteine through the conserved F or W. A D gene is named only where the DNA matches it firmly. The size of a clone is reported for some rows only, either as once, few or many, or as a class for expanded clones.

J | size | D | V | CDR3 | DNA
TRBJ2-5 | once | - | TRBV9 | CASSAEGAPQQTQYF | TGTGCCAGCAGCGCGGAGGGGGCCCCCCAGCAGACCCAGTACTTC
TRBJ1-2 | - | TRBD1 | TRBV19 | CASGQTGSLSIYTF | TGTGCCAGTGGACAGACAGGGAGTCTATCAATCTACACCTTC
TRBJ1-1 | once | - | TRBV2 | CASREDRLGGTEAFF | TGTGCCAGCAGAGAAGACAGATTGGGGGGCACTGAAGCTTTCTTT
TRBJ2-1 | - | TRBD1 | TRBV6-1 | CASRIAGQGNEQFF | TGTGCCAGCAGGATAGCAGGACAGGGGAATGAGCAGTTCTTC
TRBJ2-5 | - | TRBD2 | TRBV5-4 | CASSLGPQASGGQETQYF | TGTGCCAGCAGCTTGGGGCCTCAGGCTAGCGGGGGGCAAGAGACCCAGTACTTC
TRBJ2-2 | - | TRBD1 | TRBV11-1 | CASSSPGTANTGELFF | TGTGCCAGCAGCTCACCCGGGACAGCGAACACCGGGGAGCTGTTTTTT
TRBJ1-2 | - | - | TRBV2 | CASSVPGNYGYTF | TGTGCCAGCAGTGTTCCGGGGAACTATGGCTACACCTTC
TRBJ2-3 | - | TRBD2 | TRBV10-3 | CAITGEAGGPFGTDTQYF | TGTGCCATCACCGGTGAAGCGGGGGGGCCTTTCGGCACAGATACGCAGTATTTT
TRBJ1-4 | - | - | TRBV29-1 | CSVVVPLNEKLFF | TGCAGCGTTGTAGTACCTCTTAATGAAAAACTGTTTTTT
TRBJ1-1 | - | - | TRBV5-6 | CASSLVRGITEAFF | TGTGCCAGCAGCTTGGTAAGAGGGATCACTGAAGCTTTCTTT
TRBJ1-1 | - | - | TRBV10-1 | CASSEDGARRAEAFF | TGCGCCAGCAGTGAGGACGGCGCCAGGAGGGCTGAAGCTTTCTTT
TRBJ1-5 | - | TRBD1 | TRBV28 | CASYLSGGLYSNQPQHF | TGTGCCAGCTACCTTTCAGGGGGCCTGTATAGCAATCAGCCCCAGCATTTT
TRBJ2-3 | - | TRBD2 | TRBV18 | CASSPPWSGGNTDTQYF | TGTGCCAGCTCACCGCCATGGAGCGGGGGCAACACAGATACGCAGTATTTT
TRBJ1-2 | once | TRBD1 | TRBV19 | CASSTKPRQGVVHYGYTF | TGTGCCAGTAGTACCAAGCCCCGACAGGGGGTGGTTCACTATGGCTACACCTTC
TRBJ2-3 | - | TRBD1 | TRBV11-2 | CASRRDRVEQYF | TGTGCCAGCAGACGCGACAGGGTGGAGCAGTATTTT
TRBJ2-7 | - | TRBD2 | TRBV6-6 | CASSYPGLVSYEQYF | TGTGCCAGCAGTTACCCAGGACTAGTCTCCTACGAGCAGTACTTC
TRBJ1-3 | - | - | TRBV6-5 | CASRITGGNTIYF | TGTGCCAGCAGGATCACTGGTGGAAACACCATATATTTT
TRBJ1-5 | - | - | TRBV5-1 | CASSIFLRDSNQPQHF | TGCGCCAGCTCGATCTTTTTGAGAGATAGCAATCAGCCCCAGCATTTT
TRBJ1-1 | few | - | TRBV4-1 | CASSRGQDFSREAFF | TGCGCCAGCAGCCGGGGTCAGGACTTTTCCCGTGAAGCTTTCTTT
TRBJ2-1 | - | TRBD2 | TRBV5-8 | CASSPGLAEVSEQFF | TGTGCCAGCAGCCCCGGACTAGCGGAGGTGAGCGAGCAGTTCTTC
TRBJ2-5 | few | - | TRBV28 | CASRTLGVVTQYF | TGTGCCAGCAGGACCCTAGGGGTGGTGACCCAGTACTTC
TRBJ2-5 | - | TRBD1 | TRBV29-1 | CSVGQGQETQYF | TGCAGCGTGGGACAGGGACAAGAGACCCAGTACTTC
TRBJ2-2 | - | - | TRBV7-2 | CASSLAGQGYTGELFF | TGTGCCAGCAGCTTAGCAGGGCAGGGTTACACCGGGGAGCTGTTTTTT
TRBJ2-3 | - | - | TRBV7-2 | CASSPTGLDTQYF | TGTGCCAGCAGTCCGACAGGTTTGGATACGCAGTATTTT
TRBJ1-1 | few | - | TRBV5-4 | CASSLAGANTEAFF | TGTGCCAGCAGCTTGGCGGGAGCGAACACTGAAGCTTTCTTT
TRBJ1-2 | few | - | TRBV2 | CARVIGQGPYGYTF | TGTGCCAGGGTAATAGGGCAGGGGCCTTATGGCTACACCTTC
TRBJ1-1 | - | TRBD1 | TRBV10-3 | CAIGEDRAEAFF | TGTGCCATCGGAGAGGACAGGGCCGAAGCTTTCTTT
TRBJ2-1 | - | TRBD2 | TRBV5-1 | CASSLGLVSSGRDEQFF | TGCGCCAGCAGCTTGGGTCTGGTCTCTAGCGGGAGGGATGAGCAGTTCTTC
TRBJ2-1 | few | TRBD1 | TRBV5-1 | CASSSGTGVYNEQFF | TGCGCCAGCAGCTCCGGGACAGGGGTCTACAATGAGCAGTTCTTC
TRBJ1-5 | - | - | TRBV28 | CASGGYGNQPQHF | TGTGCCAGCGGGGGGTATGGCAATCAGCCCCAGCATTTT
TRBJ2-7 | - | - | TRBV6-1 | CASSGGMYRGAGLSEQYF | TGTGCCAGCAGTGGGGGGATGTATAGAGGGGCGGGACTTAGCGAGCAGTACTTC
TRBJ2-1 | - | TRBD2 | TRBV4-1 | CASSQVLGASGSEINEQFF | TGCGCCAGCAGCCAAGTGTTGGGGGCTAGCGGGAGTGAGATCAATGAGCAGTTCTTC
TRBJ2-1 | - | TRBD2 | TRBV19 | CASNGRSSYNEQFF | TGTGCCAGTAACGGGAGGAGCTCCTACAATGAGCAGTTCTTC
TRBJ2-7 | - | - | TRBV28 | CASSLSAGFAYEQYF | TGTGCCAGCAGTTTATCGGCAGGGTTCGCCTACGAGCAGTACTTC
TRBJ1-4 | - | - | TRBV11-2 | CASSMTREKLFF | TGTGCCAGCAGCATGACACGTGAAAAACTGTTTTTT
TRBJ2-7 | - | TRBD2 | TRBV4-1 | CASSQVSGGDPSYEQYF | TGCGCCAGCAGCCAAGTGTCGGGGGGAGACCCGTCCTACGAGCAGTACTTC
TRBJ1-2 | - | - | TRBV6-1 | CASSDPRGNYGYTF | TGTGCCAGCAGTGACCCCAGGGGTAACTATGGCTACACCTTC
TRBJ2-6 | - | - | TRBV9 | CASSVGSHSGANVLTF | TGTGCCAGCAGCGTGGGCAGCCACTCTGGGGCCAACGTCCTGACTTTC
TRBJ2-7 | - | - | TRBV11-3 | CASSGQSYEQYF | TGTGCCAGCAGCGGGCAGAGCTACGAGCAGTACTTC
TRBJ1-1 | - | TRBD1 | TRBV7-2 | CASRGRGHTEAFF | TGTGCCAGCAGGGGCAGGGGGCATACTGAAGCTTTCTTT
TRBJ2-2 | - | - | TRBV4-1 | CASSQDIRGYTGELFF | TGCGCCAGCAGCCAAGATATTAGAGGTTACACCGGGGAGCTGTTTTTT
TRBJ1-1 | - | TRBD1 | TRBV28 | CASSYRGRTEAFF | TGTGCCAGCAGTTACAGGGGCCGGACTGAAGCTTTCTTT
TRBJ2-5 | - | TRBD2 | TRBV9 | CASSASSGGYQETQYF | TGTGCCAGCAGCGCGTCTAGCGGGGGTTATCAAGAGACCCAGTACTTC
TRBJ1-3 | few | - | TRBV6-6 | CASSYSLRISGNTIYF | TGTGCCAGCAGTTACTCGCTCAGAATCTCTGGAAACACCATATATTTT
TRBJ2-7 | - | - | TRBV6-5 | CASSTGTQYEQYF | TGTGCCAGCAGTACCGGGACACAATACGAGCAGTACTTC
TRBJ2-5 | - | - | TRBV28 | CASSSLLGQGYQETQYF | TGTGCCAGCAGTTCGTTATTAGGCCAGGGGTACCAAGAGACCCAGTACTTC
TRBJ2-1 | - | TRBD2 | TRBV2 | CASSRGLAANEQFF | TGTGCCAGCAGTAGGGGACTAGCGGCCAATGAGCAGTTCTTC
TRBJ2-5 | - | TRBD2 | TRBV28 | CASSQLAGRETQYF | TGTGCCAGCAGTCAACTAGCGGGGCGGGAGACCCAGTACTTC
TRBJ1-1 | - | - | TRBV25-1 | CASSEYRDFDTEAFF | TGTGCCAGCAGTGAATATAGGGACTTCGACACTGAAGCTTTCTTT
TRBJ2-1 | few | TRBD1 | TRBV5-4 | CASSSWGQGYNEQFF | TGTGCCAGCAGCTCGTGGGGACAGGGATACAATGAGCAGTTCTTC
TRBJ2-5 | once | TRBD2 | TRBV15 | CATSRGLAGETQYF | TGTGCCACCAGCAGAGGACTAGCGGGGGAGACCCAGTACTTC
TRBJ1-3 | - | - | TRBV5-1 | CASSLGGGNTIYF | TGCGCCAGCAGCCTCGGGGGGGGAAACACCATATATTTT
TRBJ2-5 | - | TRBD2 | TRBV12-5 | CASGLWERGGFFGETQYF | TGTGCTAGTGGTTTGTGGGAGCGGGGGGGCTTTTTTGGGGAGACCCAGTACTTC